This TCR beta chain was captured by sequencing in a study of blood T cell repertoires in COVID-19. This clone occurred a few times. The V and J ends lost 2 bases and 4 bases respectively, with 9 bases between them. CDR1 SGHAT and CDR2 FQDESV come from the germline V gene (reference sequence). This CDR3 has 14 amino acids. Only in-frame clones appear in the TCRdb table, and some are missing; sequencing was by immunoSEQ multiplex PCR. This sample has some 150,000 clones, with about 85% found just once. The V call is TRBV11-1, the J call TRBJ2-1; D is perhaps TRBD2 (5 bases). This TCR was recovered from a man in his 60s who had recovered from COVID-19. The source material was peripheral blood. CDR3 in DNA: TGTGCCAGCAGCTTACTCGGGGAATACAATGAGCAGTTCTTC. Translation: CASSLLGEYNEQFF.